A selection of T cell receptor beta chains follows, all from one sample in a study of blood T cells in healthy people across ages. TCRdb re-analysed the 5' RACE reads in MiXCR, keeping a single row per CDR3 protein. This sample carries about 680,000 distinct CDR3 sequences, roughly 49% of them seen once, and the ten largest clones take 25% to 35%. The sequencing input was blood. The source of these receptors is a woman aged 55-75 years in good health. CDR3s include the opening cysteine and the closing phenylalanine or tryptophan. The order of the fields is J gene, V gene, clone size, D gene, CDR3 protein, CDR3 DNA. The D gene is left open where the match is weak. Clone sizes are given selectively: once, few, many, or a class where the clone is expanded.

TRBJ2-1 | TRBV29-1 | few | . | CSVGGDRYNEQFF | TGCAGCGTCGGGGGGGACAGATACAATGAGCAGTTCTTC
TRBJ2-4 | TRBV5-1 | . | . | CASRLDPAKNIQYF | TGCGCCAGCCGACTAGACCCAGCCAAAAACATTCAGTACTTC
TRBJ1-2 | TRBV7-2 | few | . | CASSFTSAVGGPLYGYTF | TGTGCTAGCAGCTTCACATCGGCAGTTGGGGGGCCTCTCTATGGCTACACCTTC
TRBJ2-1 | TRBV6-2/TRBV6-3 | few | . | CASSSPASTRALRYNEQFF | TGTGCCAGCAGTTCCCCTGCCTCAACACGGGCCCTCAGGTACAATGAGCAGTTCTTC
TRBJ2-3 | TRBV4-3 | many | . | CASSPGASGPTADTQYF | TGCGCCAGCAGCCCGGGGGCTAGCGGCCCTACAGCAGATACGCAGTATTTT
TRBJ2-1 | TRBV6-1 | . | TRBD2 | CASSRASGLSYNEQFF | TGTGCCAGCAGTAGAGCTAGCGGGCTCTCCTACAATGAGCAGTTCTTC
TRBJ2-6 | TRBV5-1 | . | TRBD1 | CASSLRQGLTGADVLTF | TGCGCCAGCAGCTTGCGACAGGGCCTCACTGGGGCCGACGTCCTGACTTTC
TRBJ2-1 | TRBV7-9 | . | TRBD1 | CASSVPTGVPNEQFF | TGTGCCAGCAGCGTCCCGACAGGGGTTCCCAATGAGCAGTTCTTC
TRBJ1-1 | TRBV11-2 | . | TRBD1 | CASSFTGETEAFF | TGTGCCAGCAGCTTCACAGGGGAGACTGAAGCTTTCTTT
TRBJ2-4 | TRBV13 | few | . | CASSQRTGGLENIQYF | TGTGCCAGCAGCCAACGGACGGGTGGCTTAGAAAACATTCAGTACTTC
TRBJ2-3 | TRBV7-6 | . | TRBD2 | CASSPLTVPGLAGVLGTDTQYF | TGTGCCAGCAGTCCTCTTACGGTCCCGGGACTAGCGGGAGTTCTAGGCACAGATACGCAGTATTTT
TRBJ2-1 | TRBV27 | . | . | CASSLRSGRNYNEQFF | TGTGCCAGCAGTCTCAGGTCGGGACGGAACTACAATGAGCAGTTCTTC
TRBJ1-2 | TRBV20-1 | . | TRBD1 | CSARRGTGDGYTF | TGCAGTGCTAGGAGAGGGACAGGGGATGGCTACACCTTC
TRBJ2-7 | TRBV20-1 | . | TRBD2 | CSAISGDRPRSLLAGAYEQYF | TGCAGTGCCATATCCGGGGACAGGCCCCGTTCCCTACTAGCGGGAGCCTACGAGCAGTACTTC
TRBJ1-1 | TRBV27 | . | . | CANNLMEAFF | TGTGCCAACAATCTCATGGAAGCTTTCTTT
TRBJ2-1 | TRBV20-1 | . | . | CSPTSRGIPNNEQFF | TGCAGTCCAACGAGTAGGGGGATCCCCAACAATGAGCAGTTCTTC
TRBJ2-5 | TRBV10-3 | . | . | CAIRRLEQETQYF | TGTGCCATCAGAAGACTAGAGCAAGAGACCCAGTACTTC
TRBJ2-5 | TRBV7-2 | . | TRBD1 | CASSYDRENEQYF | TGTGCCAGCAGTTATGACAGGGAAAATGAGCAGTACTTC
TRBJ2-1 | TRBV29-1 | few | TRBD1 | CSVPTAGTVVPNEQFF | TGCAGCGTTCCCACCGCCGGGACAGTGGTCCCCAATGAGCAGTTCTTC
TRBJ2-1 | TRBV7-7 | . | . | CASSLDDGEQFF | TGTGCTAGCAGCTTAGATGACGGTGAGCAGTTCTTC
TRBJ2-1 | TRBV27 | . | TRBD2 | CASKLPTGGGTSKQFF | TGTGCCAGCAAGCTACCGACAGGCGGAGGGACTAGCAAGCAGTTCTTC
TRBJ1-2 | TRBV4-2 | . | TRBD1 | CASSQTGGNPTDYGYTF | TGTGCCAGCAGCCAGACAGGGGGCAACCCCACGGACTATGGCTACACCTTC
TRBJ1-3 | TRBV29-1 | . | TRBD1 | CSAITGTDSGNTIYF | TGCAGCGCGATCACCGGGACAGACTCTGGAAACACCATATATTTT
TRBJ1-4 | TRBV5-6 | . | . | CASSLWQTSATNEKLFF | TGTGCCAGCAGCTTGTGGCAGACCTCTGCAACTAATGAAAAACTGTTTTTT
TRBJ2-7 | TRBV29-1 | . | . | CSAGRVINEQNF | TGCAGCGCAGGGCGGGTAATCAACGAGCAGAACTTC
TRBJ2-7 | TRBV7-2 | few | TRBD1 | CASSLQGVSSYEQYF | TGTGCCAGCAGCCTACAGGGGGTCAGCTCCTACGAGCAGTACTTC
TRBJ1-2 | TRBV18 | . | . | CASSPGDTNYGYTF | TGTGCCAGCTCACCGGGCGATACTAACTATGGCTACACCTTC
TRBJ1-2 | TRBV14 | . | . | CASSQGFNYGYTF | TGTGCCAGCAGCCAAGGATTTAACTATGGCTACACCTTC
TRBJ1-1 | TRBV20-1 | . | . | CSARDYRRQERWAHTEAFF | TGCAGTGCTAGAGATTACCGAAGACAGGAGCGATGGGCCCACACTGAGGCTTTCTTT
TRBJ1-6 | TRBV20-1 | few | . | CSARVDGNSPLHF | TGCAGTGCCAGAGTGGACGGAAATTCACCCCTCCACTTT
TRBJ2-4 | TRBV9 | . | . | CASSVDGEGHKLAKNIQYF | TGTGCCAGCAGCGTAGACGGAGAAGGTCATAAACTAGCCAAAAACATTCAGTACTTC
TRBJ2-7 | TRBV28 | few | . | CASRSELYEQYF | TGTGCCAGCAGGTCCGAGCTCTACGAGCAGTACTTC
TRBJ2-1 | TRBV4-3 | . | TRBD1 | CASSQSPGQVGNYNEQFF | TGCGCCAGCAGCCAAAGCCCGGGACAGGTGGGGAATTACAATGAGCAGTTCTTC
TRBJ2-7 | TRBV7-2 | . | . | CASSPMSGASYEQYF | TGTGCCAGCAGCCCCATGTCCGGGGCCTCCTACGAGCAGTACTTC
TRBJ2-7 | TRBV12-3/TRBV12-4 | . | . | CASSSAGNEQYF | TGTGCCAGCAGCTCCGCAGGGAACGAGCAGTACTTC
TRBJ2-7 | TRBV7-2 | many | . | CASSLELGREQYF | TGTGCCAGCAGCTTAGAACTAGGAAGAGAGCAGTACTTC
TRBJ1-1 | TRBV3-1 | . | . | CASSLPTGAEAFF | TGTGCCAGCAGCCTACCGACGGGGGCTGAAGCTTTCTTT
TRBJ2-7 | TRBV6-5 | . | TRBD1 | CASRRYGTGGSYEQYF | TGTGCCAGCAGGCGATATGGGACAGGGGGGTCCTACGAGCAGTACTTC
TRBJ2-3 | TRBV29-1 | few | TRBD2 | CSVEAGPGLAQDTQYF | TGCAGCGTTGAAGCAGGCCCGGGACTAGCACAAGATACGCAGTATTTT
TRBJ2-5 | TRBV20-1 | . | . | CSAGKGQETQYF | TGCAGTGCTGGGAAGGGCCAAGAGACCCAGTACTTC
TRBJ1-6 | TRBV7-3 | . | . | CASSLGPGVNSPPHF | TGTGCCAGCAGCTTAGGCCCGGGAGTTAACTCACCCCCCCACTTT